The 3 T cell receptor beta chains reported below all come from one sample, sequenced in a study of PD-1 blockade in classical Hodgkin lymphoma. Here immunoSEQ multiplex PCR was the method, and the copy in TCRdb shows in-frame clones only, minus some. The table records tens of thousands of clones, 70% to 90% of them present only once. As for time point: cycle 4 day 1 (C4D1), after less than 7 weeks of nivolumab. No patient escaped relapse after autologous stem cell transplantation, and brentuximab vedotin exposure varied. Sequenced here: peripheral blood mononuclear cells (PBMCs), sampled before the fourth cycle of nivolumab. The receptors stem from a human donor with classical Hodgkin lymphoma.

V usage is TRBV27 and J usage is TRBJ2-7; a weak D match, TRBD1 (6 bases). CDR1 MNHEY and CDR2 SMNVEV come from the germline V gene (reference sequence). Trimming stripped 9 bases from V and 0 bases from J, with 12 bases between. CDR3 size: 13 residues. CDR3 amino acids: CASRTVSSYEQYF. In DNA, the CDR3 is TGTGCCAGTCGGACAGTTAGCTCCTACGAGCAGTACTTC.

The CDR3 nucleotides read TGCGCCAGCAGCCCCGAGGGGACAACTAATGAAAAACTGTTTTTT. Translated: CASSPEGTTNEKLFF. The chain employs TRBV5-1 and TRBJ1-4; D might be TRBD1 (5 bases). The length of the CDR3 is 15 residues. The V end was cut by 4 bases, the J end by 0 bases, with 10 bases between. Germline lookup yields CDR1 SGHRS and CDR2 YFSETQ.

The V and J genes are TRBV29-1 and TRBJ2-7; TRBD1 might be the D (6 bases). The CDR3 is made up of 11 amino acids. V lost 6 bases, J lost 3 bases, and 9 bases lay in between. Germline assignment: CDR1 SQVTM and CDR2 ANQGSEA. The CDR3 region has the DNA TGCAGCGTAGAGGACAGCTACGAGCAGTACTTC. This sequence encodes CSVEDSYEQYF.